The clone carrying this TCR beta chain was picked up one time. This entry comes from a study of CD8 T cells in Susac syndrome. Sequencing of TCR beta was carried out in blood CD8+ and CD4+ T cells. Treatment-naive patients with stable or active relapsing-remitting disease served as multiple sclerosis controls. Random hexamers were used to reverse transcribe roughly 0.45 to 1 ug of RNA. Amplification of TCR beta CDR3 by immunoSEQ multiplex PCR spanned 54 Vbeta and 13 Jbeta. TCRdb reanalysed the immunoSEQ multiplex PCR reads using MiXCR and keeps one entry per CDR3 protein. This table has about 140,000 distinct CDR3 sequences, approximately 96% appearing once. The sequencing sample was made of CD4+ T cells from PBMCs. The sequence was obtained from a human donor with multiple sclerosis.

The CDR3 DNA follows: TGCAGTGCTAGAGATGCGCAGCGACTAGCGGGAGGGTTCACAGATACGCAGTATTTT. It codes for CSARDAQRLAGGFTDTQYF. The chain carries TRBV20-1 and TRBJ2-3; 14 nucleotides match TRBD2. Germline V gene lookup returns CDR1 DFQATT and CDR2 SNEGSKA (reference sequence). This CDR3 has 19 amino acids. Trimming cost V 0 bases and J 2 bases; bases outside gene matches: 10.